Sequencing of this TCR beta chain was carried out in a study of blood T cell repertoires in COVID-19. On the study more broadly: The samples span acute and convalescent COVID-19 from the United States, Italy and Spain.

Original data processing: It was from reference gene primer amplification that nucleated cell counts were estimated. Only in-frame clones appear in the TCRdb table, and some are missing; sequencing was by immunoSEQ multiplex PCR. V and J calls and clone size are given by that table; D and trimming were obtained from the DNA. The data hold some 97,000 clones, with roughly nine tenths observed a single time. Germline CDR1 reads LNHDA; CDR2 reads SQIVND (reference sequence). V lost 4 bases to trimming and J lost 10 bases; unmatched junction nucleotides: 7. The length of the CDR3 is 13 residues. The chain couples TRBV19 to TRBJ2-1, with 7 positions matching TRBD1. The sequence came from a man aged 60 to 69 with acute or convalescent COVID-19. Sequencing used peripheral blood. CDR3 bases: TGTGCCAGTAGTACCCACAGGGGTGACGAGCAGTTCTTC. Its protein product is CASSTHRGDEQFF.